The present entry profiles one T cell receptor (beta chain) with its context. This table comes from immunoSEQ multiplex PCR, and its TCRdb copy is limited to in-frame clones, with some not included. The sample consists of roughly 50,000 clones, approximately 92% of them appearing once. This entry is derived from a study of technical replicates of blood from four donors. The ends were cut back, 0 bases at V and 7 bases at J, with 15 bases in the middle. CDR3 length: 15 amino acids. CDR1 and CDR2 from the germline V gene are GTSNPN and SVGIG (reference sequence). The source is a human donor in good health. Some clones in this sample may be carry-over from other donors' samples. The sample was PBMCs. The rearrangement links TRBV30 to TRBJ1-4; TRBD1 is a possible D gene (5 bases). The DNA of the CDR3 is TGTGCCTGGAGTGTAGGTCTGGGGCAGGGTGAAAAACTGTTTTTT. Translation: CAWSVGLGQGEKLFF.